These T cell receptor beta chains were read from a single sample in a study of CD8 T cells in ankylosing spondylitis. Using its own MiXCR run on the 5' RACE reads, TCRdb lists one record per CDR3 protein. The sample has some 140,000 distinct CDR3 sequences, over 15% seen once. The sample taken for sequencing was blood, either unsorted or a sorted T cell fraction (not recorded which). All receptors come from a male donor with ankylosing spondylitis. CDR3s include the opening cysteine and the closing phenylalanine or tryptophan. D genes are given only for firm matches. The size entry is marked missing in some rows and otherwise reads once, few, many or a size class.

clone_size: -; d_call: -; v_call: TRBV25-1; j_call: TRBJ1-1; cdr3_aa: CASTLGENTEAFF; cdr3_nt: TGTGCCAGCACCTTGGGGGAGAACACTGAAGCTTTCTTT
clone_size: few; d_call: -; v_call: TRBV5-1; j_call: TRBJ1-4; cdr3_aa: CASRGGVNEKLFF; cdr3_nt: TGCGCCAGCAGGGGAGGTGTAAATGAAAAACTGTTTTTT
clone_size: -; d_call: TRBD2; v_call: TRBV9; j_call: TRBJ2-1; cdr3_aa: CASSLTSGMSWEQFF; cdr3_nt: TGTGCCAGCAGCCTGACTAGCGGGATGTCATGGGAGCAGTTCTTC
clone_size: -; d_call: TRBD1; v_call: TRBV7-9; j_call: TRBJ1-4; cdr3_aa: CASGDRDGEKLFF; cdr3_nt: TGTGCCAGCGGGGACAGGGACGGGGAAAAACTGTTTTTT
clone_size: few; d_call: -; v_call: TRBV7-8; j_call: TRBJ1-5; cdr3_aa: CASSLSGSQPQHF; cdr3_nt: TGTGCCAGCAGCTTATCGGGGTCTCAGCCCCAGCATTTT
clone_size: few; d_call: -; v_call: TRBV27; j_call: TRBJ2-7; cdr3_aa: CASSPRLSASPGEQYF; cdr3_nt: TGTGCCAGCAGTCCCCGATTGAGCGCCTCGCCGGGTGAGCAGTACTTC
clone_size: many; d_call: -; v_call: TRBV4-3; j_call: TRBJ1-1; cdr3_aa: CASSQEIGLNTEAFF; cdr3_nt: TGCGCCAGCAGCCAAGAAATTGGACTGAACACTGAAGCTTTCTTT
clone_size: -; d_call: -; v_call: TRBV28; j_call: TRBJ2-3; cdr3_aa: CASELAVNQGTDTQYF; cdr3_nt: TGTGCCAGCGAATTGGCCGTGAATCAGGGCACAGATACGCAGTATTTT
clone_size: many; d_call: -; v_call: TRBV7-9; j_call: TRBJ1-6; cdr3_aa: CASSLPGAESPLHF; cdr3_nt: TGTGCCAGCAGCTTACCGGGGGCAGAATCACCCCTCCACTTT
clone_size: -; d_call: -; v_call: TRBV7-2; j_call: TRBJ2-5; cdr3_aa: CASSLFRGTQYF; cdr3_nt: TGTGCCAGCAGCTTATTTAGGGGGACCCAGTACTTC
clone_size: few; d_call: TRBD1; v_call: TRBV2; j_call: TRBJ2-1; cdr3_aa: CASSEGQGGDEQFF; cdr3_nt: TGTGCCAGCAGTGAGGGACAGGGTGGTGATGAGCAGTTCTTC
clone_size: -; d_call: TRBD1; v_call: TRBV14; j_call: TRBJ1-2; cdr3_aa: CASSLGQGFNYGYTF; cdr3_nt: TGTGCCAGCAGCCTAGGACAGGGCTTCAACTATGGCTACACCTTC
clone_size: few; d_call: -; v_call: TRBV7-2; j_call: TRBJ2-7; cdr3_aa: CASSLVPLRNHEQYF; cdr3_nt: TGTGCCAGCAGCTTAGTACCACTTAGAAACCACGAGCAGTACTTC
clone_size: many; d_call: TRBD1; v_call: TRBV7-9; j_call: TRBJ2-7; cdr3_aa: CASSQGTGAFEQYF; cdr3_nt: TGTGCCAGCAGCCAAGGGACAGGGGCCTTCGAGCAGTACTTC
clone_size: few; d_call: -; v_call: TRBV12-3/TRBV12-4; j_call: TRBJ2-1; cdr3_aa: CASRPGYSYNEQFF; cdr3_nt: TGTGCCAGCAGACCGGGATACTCCTACAATGAGCAGTTCTTC
clone_size: few; d_call: TRBD1; v_call: TRBV29-1; j_call: TRBJ1-2; cdr3_aa: CSGQQGSGYTF; cdr3_nt: TGCAGCGGTCAACAGGGGAGTGGCTACACCTTC
clone_size: few; d_call: -; v_call: TRBV9; j_call: TRBJ2-7; cdr3_aa: CASSARGSYEQYF; cdr3_nt: TGTGCCAGCAGCGCCAGGGGTTCCTACGAGCAGTACTTC
clone_size: few; d_call: TRBD1; v_call: TRBV2; j_call: TRBJ2-7; cdr3_aa: CASSETGASYEQYF; cdr3_nt: TGTGCCAGCAGTGAAACAGGGGCATCCTACGAGCAGTACTTC
clone_size: -; d_call: TRBD2; v_call: TRBV4-3; j_call: TRBJ2-3; cdr3_aa: CASSQDPTTSGRGPDTQYF; cdr3_nt: TGCGCCAGCAGCCAAGATCCCACGACTAGCGGGAGGGGCCCAGATACGCAGTATTTT
clone_size: few; d_call: TRBD1; v_call: TRBV4-1; j_call: TRBJ1-5; cdr3_aa: CASSQVPQGAGNQPQHF; cdr3_nt: TGCGCCAGCAGCCAAGTCCCACAGGGGGCAGGCAATCAGCCCCAGCATTTT
clone_size: -; d_call: -; v_call: TRBV2; j_call: TRBJ2-2; cdr3_aa: CASSERSGELFF; cdr3_nt: TGTGCCAGCAGTGAACGGTCCGGGGAGCTGTTTTTT
clone_size: -; d_call: TRBD1; v_call: TRBV13; j_call: TRBJ2-5; cdr3_aa: CASSFGQGTKTQYF; cdr3_nt: TGTGCCAGCAGCTTCGGACAGGGGACGAAGACCCAGTACTTC
clone_size: few; d_call: -; v_call: TRBV7-9; j_call: TRBJ2-7; cdr3_aa: CASSRTDTSYEQYF; cdr3_nt: TGTGCCAGCAGCCGAACAGACACCTCCTACGAGCAGTACTTC
clone_size: few; d_call: -; v_call: TRBV3-1; j_call: TRBJ2-5; cdr3_aa: CASSQVPPQSQEPQYF; cdr3_nt: TGTGCCAGCAGCCAAGTTCCCCCCCAGAGCCAAGAGCCCCAGTACTTC
clone_size: many; d_call: TRBD2; v_call: TRBV14; j_call: TRBJ2-1; cdr3_aa: CASSPFGGRAPDEQFF; cdr3_nt: TGTGCCAGCAGCCCATTTGGCGGGAGGGCCCCTGATGAGCAGTTCTTC
clone_size: few; d_call: -; v_call: TRBV7-8; j_call: TRBJ1-1; cdr3_aa: CASSLAGRNLNTEAFF; cdr3_nt: TGTGCCAGCAGCTTAGCCGGCAGAAACCTGAACACTGAAGCTTTCTTT
clone_size: once; d_call: -; v_call: TRBV6-5; j_call: TRBJ2-1; cdr3_aa: CASSWGRSSYNEQLF; cdr3_nt: TGTGCCAGCAGTTGGGGGCGCAGCTCCTACAATGAGCAGCTCTTC
clone_size: -; d_call: -; v_call: TRBV27; j_call: TRBJ1-5; cdr3_aa: CASSLGSENQPQHF; cdr3_nt: TGTGCCAGCAGTTTGGGATCGGAAAATCAGCCCCAGCATTTT
clone_size: -; d_call: -; v_call: TRBV4-1; j_call: TRBJ1-5; cdr3_aa: CASSQETARSYQPQHF; cdr3_nt: TGCGCCAGCAGCCAAGAGACGGCCAGGTCATATCAGCCCCAGCATTTT
clone_size: few; d_call: -; v_call: TRBV7-9; j_call: TRBJ1-2; cdr3_aa: CASSFGGVGYGYTF; cdr3_nt: TGTGCCAGCAGCTTCGGGGGTGTCGGCTATGGCTACACCTTC
clone_size: -; d_call: TRBD1; v_call: TRBV28; j_call: TRBJ2-1; cdr3_aa: CASSFGDRGYEDEQFF; cdr3_nt: TGTGCCAGCAGTTTTGGGGACAGGGGTTACGAGGATGAGCAGTTCTTC
clone_size: few; d_call: TRBD1; v_call: TRBV28; j_call: TRBJ2-1; cdr3_aa: CASSSRQGSYNEQFF; cdr3_nt: TGTGCCAGCAGTTCCCGACAGGGCTCTTACAATGAGCAGTTCTTC
clone_size: -; d_call: -; v_call: TRBV5-1; j_call: TRBJ2-5; cdr3_aa: CASSLWGPPTRETQYF; cdr3_nt: TGCGCCAGCAGCTTGTGGGGTCCGCCCACGCGAGAGACCCAGTACTTC
clone_size: few; d_call: -; v_call: TRBV27; j_call: TRBJ2-1; cdr3_aa: CASRDGSPYNEQFF; cdr3_nt: TGTGCCAGCCGGGACGGGAGCCCCTACAATGAGCAGTTCTTC
clone_size: few; d_call: TRBD1; v_call: TRBV5-1; j_call: TRBJ1-1; cdr3_aa: CASNGQGNTEAFF; cdr3_nt: TGCGCCAGCAACGGACAGGGGAACACTGAAGCTTTCTTT
clone_size: -; d_call: TRBD1; v_call: TRBV25-1; j_call: TRBJ1-1; cdr3_aa: CASSSGQGSTEAFF; cdr3_nt: TGTGCCAGCAGTAGCGGACAGGGAAGCACTGAAGCTTTCTTT
clone_size: -; d_call: -; v_call: TRBV29-1; j_call: TRBJ2-6; cdr3_aa: CSVTGASTVSGANVLTF; cdr3_nt: TGCAGCGTGACCGGGGCCTCCACCGTCTCTGGGGCCAACGTCCTGACTTTC
clone_size: -; d_call: TRBD1; v_call: TRBV6-1; j_call: TRBJ2-7; cdr3_aa: CASRRGTGVGYEQYF; cdr3_nt: TGTGCCAGCAGGAGAGGAACAGGGGTTGGCTACGAGCAGTACTTC
clone_size: few; d_call: -; v_call: TRBV4-1; j_call: TRBJ1-6; cdr3_aa: CASSQDETHYNSPLHF; cdr3_nt: TGCGCCAGCAGCCAAGACGAAACCCATTATAATTCACCCCTCCACTTT
clone_size: few; d_call: TRBD2; v_call: TRBV4-2; j_call: TRBJ2-1; cdr3_aa: CASSPGGLAGKNEQFF; cdr3_nt: TGTGCCAGCAGCCCAGGGGGACTAGCGGGAAAGAATGAGCAGTTCTTC
clone_size: few; d_call: -; v_call: TRBV5-1; j_call: TRBJ1-5; cdr3_aa: CASSQWGGGNQPQHF; cdr3_nt: TGCGCCAGCTCCCAATGGGGGGGAGGCAATCAGCCCCAGCATTTT
clone_size: many; d_call: -; v_call: TRBV5-1; j_call: TRBJ2-5; cdr3_aa: CASSLTGIQETQYF; cdr3_nt: TGCGCCAGCAGCCTAACCGGGATACAAGAGACCCAGTACTTC
clone_size: few; d_call: -; v_call: TRBV6-2/TRBV6-3; j_call: TRBJ2-1; cdr3_aa: CASSYSSSGILNEQFF; cdr3_nt: TGTGCCAGCAGTTACTCTTCTAGTGGCATTTTGAATGAGCAGTTCTTC
clone_size: few; d_call: -; v_call: TRBV7-9; j_call: TRBJ2-3; cdr3_aa: CASRYRSRNTDTQYF; cdr3_nt: TGTGCCAGCAGATACCGTAGTCGGAATACAGATACGCAGTATTTT
clone_size: -; d_call: -; v_call: TRBV27; j_call: TRBJ2-2; cdr3_aa: CASSFTRTSTGELFF; cdr3_nt: TGTGCCAGCAGTTTCACCAGGACGAGTACCGGGGAGCTGTTTTTT
clone_size: many; d_call: -; v_call: TRBV12-3/TRBV12-4; j_call: TRBJ1-1; cdr3_aa: CASSPGRGTEAFF; cdr3_nt: TGTGCCAGCAGTCCCGGGAGGGGCACTGAAGCTTTCTTT
clone_size: -; d_call: TRBD1; v_call: TRBV7-6; j_call: TRBJ2-3; cdr3_aa: CASRGQSDTQYF; cdr3_nt: TGTGCCAGCAGGGGACAGTCAGATACGCAGTATTTT
clone_size: once; d_call: TRBD2; v_call: TRBV27; j_call: TRBJ2-7; cdr3_aa: CASGTSGSSEQYF; cdr3_nt: TGTGCCAGCGGGACTAGCGGCTCAAGCGAGCAGTACTTC
clone_size: -; d_call: TRBD2; v_call: TRBV24-1; j_call: TRBJ2-2; cdr3_aa: CATSDTGTRAGELFF; cdr3_nt: TGTGCCACCAGTGACACCGGGACTAGGGCCGGGGAGCTGTTTTTT
clone_size: medium-sized; d_call: -; v_call: TRBV9; j_call: TRBJ1-5; cdr3_aa: CASSPSGYSNQPQHF; cdr3_nt: TGTGCCAGCAGCCCCTCAGGGTATAGCAATCAGCCCCAGCATTTT
clone_size: -; d_call: TRBD1; v_call: TRBV5-1; j_call: TRBJ2-7; cdr3_aa: CASSWTGITSYEQYF; cdr3_nt: TGCGCCAGCAGCTGGACAGGTATTACGTCCTACGAGCAGTACTTC